This T cell receptor beta chain is from a study of siplizumab effects on memory and regulatory T cells. Overall study results and limits: Mean Treg-derived proportions of mappable alloreactive CD4+ clones were roughly 70% for siplizumab and 25% to 30% for controls. Alloreactive sequences tracing back to unstimulated CD4+ memory cells fell significantly with siplizumab.

A word on this clone: Antigen unknown.

CDR3 length: 15 residues. Germline V gene data show CDR1 as LGHNA and CDR2 as YNFKEQ. Trimming took off 0 bases at V and 5 bases at J, with 13 bases between the two ends. The repertoire was sequenced with immunoSEQ multiplex PCR; TCRdb's copy has only in-frame clones and lacks some. The sample holds some 70,000 clones, roughly 88% seen once. The sequence came from a human donor in good health. This chain uses TRBV4-2 with TRBJ2-5; possibly TRBD2 for D (5 bases). Sequencing was carried out using Tregs sorted from blood. CDR3 nucleotides: TGTGCCAGCAGCCAAGAAGGCTTCCGCGGGGAGACCCAGTACTTC. Amino acids: CASSQEGFRGETQYF.